This entry features one T cell receptor beta chain sequence. Antigen: not known. These data belong to a study of glioma-infiltrating T cells after dendritic cell vaccination. Turning to the study itself: Autologous tumor lysate-pulsed dendritic cell vaccination was given between the early 2000s and the early 2010s.

Study findings and constraints: Few patients contributed both blood and tumor specimens.

Fresh-frozen tumor tissue and more than two years of survival data were available for all. Only in-frame clones appear in the TCRdb table, and some are missing; sequencing was by immunoSEQ multiplex PCR. This sample carries about 73,000 clones, over 75% of them seen once, and the ten largest clones take 2.1%. The ends were cut back, 4 bases at V and 3 bases at J, with 18 bases in the middle. The CDR3 is 16 amino acids. The germline CDR1 and CDR2 sequences are SGHNT and YYREEE (reference sequence). This chain joins TRBV5-4 and TRBJ2-3; the D gene is possibly TRBD2 (6 bases). This material consisted of blood, taken before dendritic cell vaccination. The receptor was derived from a human donor with glioblastoma. CDR3 bases: TGTGCCAGCAGCACTGGGGGGTCGTCTGGTACAGATACGCAGTATTTT. This codes for CASSTGGSSGTDTQYF.